This T cell receptor beta chain was sequenced for a study of shared clonotypes between healthy human individuals. Measured with immunoSEQ multiplex PCR; TCRdb has only the in-frame clones, and not every one. The sample shows about half a million clones, about 80% of them seen only once. All donors qualified as healthy HIV-negative adults and had experienced no recent acute infections or vaccinations. Germline lookup yields CDR1 MDHEN and CDR2 SYDVKM. The CDR3 has 13 amino acids. The trim removed 9 bases at V and 3 bases at J, leaving 7 bases unmatched. This clonotype originated in a woman in her 40s in good health. Some clones in this sample may be carry-over from other donors' samples. Sequencing was done on a sample of PBMCs. The rearrangement links TRBV28 to TRBJ1-1; 7 nucleotides agree with TRBD1. CDR3 sequence reads: CASVPGGYTEAFF. In nucleotides, the CDR3 is TGTGCCAGTGTCCCAGGGGGATACACTGAAGCTTTCTTT.